In this sample, the clone carrying this T cell receptor (beta chain) turned up many times. The antigen remains undetermined. The cDNA was generated through 5'RACE incorporating 10-nucleotide random UMIs. A single record per CDR3 protein comes from TCRdb applying MiXCR to the 5' RACE reads. The table shows roughly 70,000 distinct CDR3 sequences, with around 4.2% occurring only once. This CDR3 contains 15 residues. The V and J ends lost 5 bases and 5 bases, in that order; junction bases with no gene match: 8. CDR1 and CDR2 from the germline V gene are SGHVS and FQNEAQ. The data stem from a study of neurological immune-mediated disorders. Study context: Relapsing-remitting disease affected around 31, and secondary progressive 3, of roughly 35 multiple sclerosis patients. Study-wide results and limits: It was HTLV-1-associated myelopathy that showed the most TCR clonal expansion, while multiple sclerosis showed the least, falling below healthy controls. The repertoires of 18 of 34 multiple sclerosis patients fell into one related-CDR3 cluster (a possible signature) under phylogenetic grouping.

Sequenced sample: PBMCs. The source of this sequence is a man aged 30 to 39 with multiple sclerosis. V usage is TRBV7-8 and J usage is TRBJ2-7; 11 bases agree with TRBD2. CDR3 sequence: CASSLIAGGPDEQYF. CDR3 DNA: TGTGCCAGCAGCCTAATAGCGGGGGGGCCGGACGAGCAGTACTTC.